This T cell receptor (beta chain) was sequenced for a study of cytomegalovirus exposure and HLA in healthy donors. V was pared by 3 bases and J by 1 base, with 15 bases between. The germline CDR1 and CDR2 sequences are KGHSH and LQKENI. This CDR3 spans 16 amino acids. Notes on the study in general: In an earlier analysis, productive rearrangement rates for most beta V segments clustered near 87% or 30%. Reported findings show TCR beta sequences accurately forecast HLA-A and HLA-B alleles in most subjects. Confirmation was obtained in vitro that a few CMV-associated chains are specific for CMV antigens.

Remarks on this clone: Its antigen is not known.

The PCR was carried out with 60 Vbeta primers and 13 Jbeta primers. This table comes from immunoSEQ multiplex PCR, and its TCRdb copy is limited to in-frame clones, with some not included. This sample has 150,000 to 200,000 clones, with approximately 80% found just once. The TCR originated in a woman between 18 and 29 years old in good health and CMV-seronegative. The genes are TRBV18 and TRBJ2-5; D is perhaps TRBD2 (6 bases). Sequenced sample: PBMCs. The CDR3, as DNA: TGTGCCAGCTCACCTCAAGACTGGACTATCCAAGAGACCCAGTACTTC. It specifies CASSPQDWTIQETQYF.